The 19 T cell receptor beta chains reported below all come from one sample, sequenced in a study of Graves' ophthalmopathy and Graves' hyperthyroidism. Transcripts of RNA were the source for amplifying TCR beta CDR3 regions. Amplification began with first-round RT-PCR using HTBI primers, then second-round multiplex PCR was performed. TCRdb reanalysed the multiplex PCR reads using MiXCR and keeps one entry per CDR3 protein. The repertoire includes about half a million distinct CDR3 sequences, roughly an eighth of them detected once, and around 9.8% sits in the top ten. Sequenced input: blood. The receptors originated from a woman in her 30s with Graves' ophthalmopathy.

This clonotype was observed at least ten times. The chain has TRBV6-1 and TRBJ2-2; D may be TRBD1 (6 bases). CDR3 length equals 15 residues. Trimming stripped 7 bases from V and 6 bases from J, with 18 bases between. Looked up from germline, CDR1 is MNHNS and CDR2 is SASEGT. The CDR3 loop is CASTPRVGGSGELFF. Written as DNA, the CDR3 is TGTGCCAGCACCCCTAGGGTTGGGGGCTCCGGGGAGCTGTTTTTT.

At least ten counts were recorded for this clonotype. The chain couples TRBV6-1 to TRBJ2-7; D possibly corresponds to TRBD2 (5 bases). The CDR3 spans 14 residues. Per the germline V gene, CDR1 is MNHNS and CDR2 is SASEGT. With 6 bases removed from V and 3 bases from J, the gap between germline ends came to 15 bases. The CDR3 DNA follows: TGTGCCAGCAGCCTACATAGCGAGGTCTACGAGCAGTACTTC. This gives the protein CASSLHSEVYEQYF.

This clonotype was detected many times. The V call is TRBV14, the J call TRBJ1-1; the D gene is possibly TRBD1 (6 bases). Trimming pared 1 base from V and 1 base from J, leaving 10 bases between. The CDR3 covers 15 residues. Germline V gene lookup returns CDR1 SGHDN and CDR2 FVKESK. CDR3 coding DNA: TGTGCCAGCAGCCAAGTGGGACATAGGAACACTGAAGCTTTCTTT. Translated: CASSQVGHRNTEAFF. Drawing the rest from reference TRBV14 and TRBJ1-1, the complete variable domain is EAGVTQFPSHSVIEKGQTVTLRCDPISGHDNLYWYRRVMGKEIKFLLHFVKESKQDESGMPNNRFLAERTGGTYSTLKVQPAELEDSGVYFCASSQVGHRNTEAFFGQGTRLTVV.

In its sample, this clonotype was seen many times. The rearrangement joins TRBV28 to TRBJ1-3; 9 bases fit TRBD1. J was trimmed by 4 bases and V by 9 bases; bases with no gene match: 4. This CDR3 is 13 amino acids long. CDR1 is MDHEN and CDR2 is SYDVKM in the germline V gene. The CDR3 DNA follows: TGTGCCAGTTCGACAGGGGGAGGAAACACCATATATTTT. Its translation is CASSTGGGNTIYF. The complete variable domain, with remaining parts taken from reference TRBV28 and TRBJ1-3, reads DVKVTQSSRYLVKRTGEKVFLECVQDMDHENMFWYRQDPGLGLRLIYFSYDVKMKEKGDIPEGYSVSREKKERFSLILESASTNQTSMYLCASSTGGGNTIYFGEGSWLTVV.

This sequence joins TRBV30 and TRBJ1-1; D possibly corresponds to TRBD1 (6 bases). V was shortened by 5 bases and J by 2 bases, with 15 bases between the two germline ends. Germline V gene data show CDR1 as GTSNPN and CDR2 as SVGIG (reference sequence). The CDR3 extends over 14 amino acids. The CDR3 is CAWGVRQANTEAFF. The DNA of the CDR3 is TGTGCCTGGGGAGTGAGACAGGCCAACACTGAAGCTTTCTTT.

This clonotype was picked up many times. The chain has TRBV28 and TRBJ1-3, with D tentatively TRBD1 (6 bases). V lost 5 bases to trimming and J lost 1 base, with 15 bases between them. Germline lookup yields CDR1 MDHEN and CDR2 SYDVKM. The CDR3 runs 16 residues. CDR3 in amino acids: CASSGPVDRSGNTIYF. CDR3 DNA sequence: TGTGCCAGCAGTGGCCCGGTGGACAGATCTGGAAACACCATATATTTT.

At least ten counts were recorded for this clonotype. The chain links TRBV4-1 to TRBJ1-5, with D unclear. Per the germline V gene, CDR1 is MGHRA and CDR2 is YSYEKL. The CDR3 loop spans 15 amino acids. The V gene lost 2 bases and the J gene lost 4 bases, with 12 bases spanning the gap. CDR3 region: CASSQTLGGNQPQHF. The CDR3 coding sequence is TGCGCCAGCAGCCAAACCCTTGGTGGAAATCAGCCCCAGCATTTT.

The chain couples TRBV27 to TRBJ1-2, with a tentative D call TRBD1 (5 bases). Between the trimmed V and J ends, which lost 2 bases and 3 bases, there was a span of 7 bases. This CDR3 has 13 amino acids. From germline, CDR1 is MNHEY and CDR2 SMNVEV (reference sequence). This chain's CDR3 is CASSLIGDYGYTF. In DNA form, the CDR3 reads TGTGCCAGCAGTTTAATAGGGGACTATGGCTACACCTTC.

In its sample, this clonotype was seen many times. The rearrangement uses TRBV20-1 and TRBJ2-7; no definite D call. CDR1 is DFQATT, CDR2 SNEGSKA, per germline (reference sequence). V was trimmed by 3 bases and J by 2 bases, leaving 11 bases between them. The CDR3 totals 13 residues. CDR3 sequence: CSARTAFTYEQYF. The DNA for the CDR3 is TGCAGTGCTAGGACTGCTTTTACCTACGAGCAGTACTTC.

The chain combines TRBV6-2 or TRBV6-3 with TRBJ2-7; 9 bases are a match to TRBD2. V lost 4 bases and J lost 3; bases outside the gene matches: 10. The CDR3 runs 16 residues. Per the germline V gene, CDR1 is MNHEY and CDR2 is SVGEGT. Here the CDR3 DNA reads TGTGCCAGCAGTTTAGCTAGGCGGGGGGGCGGCTACGAGCAGTACTTC. It encodes CASSLARRGGGYEQYF.

This clonotype has a count of ten or more. The chain recombines TRBV11-1 with TRBJ1-2; 8 bases align to TRBD1. The CDR3 loop spans 14 amino acids. With V trimmed by 4 bases and J by 4 bases, 5 bases remained unmatched. Germline CDR1 SGHAT, CDR2 FQDESV (reference sequence). The CDR3 sequence: CASSSTGASYGYTF. Written as DNA, the CDR3 is TGTGCCAGCAGCTCGACAGGGGCGAGCTATGGCTACACCTTC. Full variable domain (rest looked up from reference TRBV11-1 and TRBJ1-2): EAEVAQSPRYKITEKSQAVAFWCDPISGHATLYWYRQILGQGPELLVQFQDESVVDDSQLPKDRFSAERLKGVDSTLKIQPAELGDSAMYLCASSSTGASYGYTFGSGTRLTVV.

This clonotype was found many times. The chain couples TRBV12-5 to TRBJ1-2; a possible D gene is TRBD1 (6 bases). The ends were cut back, 6 bases at V and 0 bases at J, with 14 bases in the middle. The CDR3 covers 15 residues. Looked up from germline, CDR1 is LGHNT and CDR2 is FRNRAP. CDR3 protein: CASGSQGKPNYGYTF. DNA for the CDR3: TGTGCTAGTGGATCACAGGGCAAACCTAACTATGGCTACACCTTC.

This clonotype has ten or more counts. The chain has TRBV20-1 and TRBJ2-5; 10 nucleotides line up with TRBD1. After removal of 6 bases from V and 5 bases from J, the junction contained 12 bases not matched to a gene. Germline V gives CDR1 DFQATT, CDR2 SNEGSKA (reference sequence). This CDR3 region has 15 residues. CDR3 residues: CSAGTGDFGRETQYF. DNA for the CDR3: TGCAGTGCCGGGACAGGGGATTTCGGTAGGGAGACCCAGTACTTC.

This clonotype was seen a few times. J is TRBJ1-1 and V is TRBV20-1; D is perhaps TRBD1 (6 bases). Germline CDR1 and CDR2: DFQATT and SNEGSKA (reference sequence). The germline V and J ends were trimmed by 3 bases and 1 base, with 15 bases remaining between them. The CDR3 sequence is 15 residues long. The CDR3 DNA is TGCAGTGCTAGGGGACATCCCCGGGCGAACACTGAAGCTTTCTTT. Translated, it gives CSARGHPRANTEAFF.

This clonotype was recorded at least ten times. The rearrangement joins TRBV28 to TRBJ2-7, with D uncertain. The ends were cut back, 2 bases at V and 0 bases at J, with 11 bases in the middle. From germline, CDR1 is MDHEN and CDR2 SYDVKM. This CDR3 contains 15 residues. The CDR3 coding sequence is TGTGCCAGCAGTTTAGGTCGGAAAAGCTCCTACGAGCAGTACTTC. Its translation: CASSLGRKSSYEQYF.

Note on this clonotype: The conserved closing phenylalanine or tryptophan is absent in this CDR3, likely reflecting a read error. V usage is TRBV10-1 and J usage is TRBJ2-7; TRBD1 agrees at 7 bases. The CDR3 is made up of 13 amino acids. Germline V gene lookup returns CDR1 WNHNN and CDR2 SYGVQD (reference sequence). V gave up 6 bases and J gave up 2 bases; unmatched junction bases: 4. This CDR3 reads CASSERGPYEQYL. CDR3 nucleotides: TGCGCCAGCAGCGAAAGGGGGCCCTACGAGCAGTACTTA.

This clonotype was counted ten times or more. This rearrangement joins TRBV6-1 to TRBJ1-1, with D unresolved. The CDR3 is 12 amino acids. Between the trimmed V and J ends, which lost 3 bases and 3 bases, there was a span of 5 bases. CDR1 is MNHNS and CDR2 is SASEGT in the germline V gene. This CDR3 reads CASSDGDTEAFF. For the CDR3, the DNA is TGTGCCAGCAGTGATGGAGACACTGAAGCTTTCTTT.

Concerning this clonotype: A much larger clone is a single base away; this may be a read error. The final CDR3 position lacks the conserved phenylalanine or tryptophan, pointing to a likely read error. This sequence joins TRBV5-1 and TRBJ2-2; D not resolved. CDR1 and CDR2 (germline): SGHRS, YFSETQ. V lost 3 bases and J 0 bases, leaving 9 bases between the germline ends. There are 15 residues in the CDR3. Here the CDR3 reads CASSSSTANTGELFL. The CDR3 DNA follows: TGCGCCAGCAGCTCATCGACGGCGAACACCGGGGAGCTGTTTTTG.

This clonotype was observed many times. The chain couples TRBV6-5 to TRBJ1-2, with TRBD1 identical over 7 bases. CDR1 is MNHEY and CDR2 is SVGAGI in the germline V gene. With V trimmed by 7 bases and J by 3 bases, 5 bases remained unmatched. The CDR3 contains 13 residues. Written as DNA, the CDR3 is TGTGCCAGCAAGTACAGGGGACACTATGGCTACACCTTC. Translated, it gives CASKYRGHYGYTF.